This T cell receptor (beta chain) was observed in a study of Ad26.COV2.S vaccination and SARS-CoV-2 variants. Overall study context: The donor was enrolled in the Ad26.COV2.S arm of the COV1001 trial. Study findings and constraints: Breadth measured for non-spike TCRs was similar across vaccine and placebo recipients. Considerable breadth of spike-specific CD8+ and CD4+ T cell responses has reportedly been documented following vaccination. An underestimation of total T cell responses may have resulted from the TCR breadth and depth analyses.

The repertoire was sequenced with immunoSEQ multiplex PCR; TCRdb's copy has only in-frame clones and lacks some. The sample lists almost 400,000 clones; around 89% were seen once. Worth noting for this clone: The antigen is unknown.

Specified treatment: 15 to 20 received Ad26.COV2.S at low or high dose, single or two shots; several received placebo; per-sample allocation not given. After the first vaccine or placebo injection, samples were drawn on day 63. Material: peripheral blood, obtained in a trial of Ad26.COV2.S vaccine versus placebo. The sequence derives from a person between 18 and 59 years old who received the Ad26.COV2.S COVID-19 vaccine or a placebo.

The CDR3 nucleotides are TGTGCCAGCAGCCAAGGGGCTAGCGGGAGGACCATTACAAACACCGGGGAGCTGTTTTTT. Translated: CASSQGASGRTITNTGELFF. The chain recombines TRBV3-1 (or the pseudogene TRBV3-2) with TRBJ2-2, with 11 positions matching TRBD2. CDR3 length: 20 amino acids. Germline assignment: CDR1 LGHDT and CDR2 YNNKEL (reference sequence). The ends lost 1 base at V and 2 bases at J; junction bases unmatched: 12.